A selection of T cell receptor beta chains follows, all from one sample in a study of T cells expressing NK-cell markers. With the 5' RACE reads reprocessed, TCRdb shows one record per CDR3 protein and no DNA. The sample has more than 400,000 distinct CDR3 sequences. Sequenced input: blood T cells: a sorted CD56 or NKG2C T cell subset, CD4+ or CD8+ T cells, or bulk PBMC T cells (not recorded which). These receptors were obtained from a woman aged 18 to 75 in good health. Both conserved end residues are part of each CDR3.

TRBV20-1	TRBJ2-5	CSARGRVQGTETQYF
TRBV10-3	TRBJ2-1	CAISGPHTSGRPNEQFF
TRBV4-3	TRBJ2-5	CASSQDLGPAETQYF
TRBV20-1	TRBJ1-4	CSARHPGQGVLFF
TRBV28	TRBJ2-7	CASSGGQGRNEQYF
TRBV11-2	TRBJ1-1	CASSLALPRDRVRPEAFF
TRBV7-9	TRBJ1-1	CASSFPRNHMNTEAFF
TRBV5-4	TRBJ2-5	CASSLDGPSGGVKTQYF
TRBV5-1	TRBJ2-5	CASRELTGAETQYF
TRBV5-6	TRBJ2-7	CASSRREGTSRYEQYF